The T cell receptor delta chain under discussion was sequenced for a study of Vδ1+ human thymocytes. General study points: In the thymus, TRG and TRD repertoires looked highly polyclonal with Gaussian CDR3 lengths. Unlike peripheral blood Vdelta1+ controls, thymic delta-chain sequences included about 20% Vdelta2 and few Vdelta3. The authors advised highly purified populations and single-cell validation.

This clone was picked up a small number of times. Its antigen is unidentified. The CDR3 sequence is 17 residues long. Losses at the gene ends were 3 bases for V and 2 bases for J; bases not matched to a gene: 9. Germline CDR1 reads TSWWSYY; CDR2 reads QGS. RNA was extracted from the cells and then reverse transcribed. Multiplex PCR used pooled V-gene forward primers and a constant-region reverse primer to amplify CDR3s. TCRdb re-called clones from the multiplex PCR reads via CATT. The repertoire consists of 20,000 to 25,000 delta-chain clones, with over 7% occurring once and the leading ten covering 0.8% to 1%. Thymocytes were sorted as CD3+ TCRVdelta1+ TCRVdelta2- after alphabeta T cell depletion.

What was sequenced was Vdelta1+ gamma-delta thymocytes from the thymus. Documented subset: FACS-sorted CD3+ TCRalphabeta- TCRVdelta1+ TCRVdelta2- thymocytes. The chain links TRDV1 to TRDJ1; 10 bases are a match to TRDD3. This sequence originates from a child younger than two who had congenital heart surgery. In DNA form, the CDR3 reads TGTGCTCTTGGGGAGCACTACGTACTGGGGGATACCGATAAACTCATCTTT. Its translation: CALGEHYVLGDTDKLIF.